This entry lists 10 T cell receptor beta chains sequenced from one sample in a study of T cells in Graves' hyperthyroidism and ophthalmopathy. Amplification targeted TCR beta CDR3 regions from RNA transcripts. A set of HTBI primers served as the primers for a first-round RT-PCR of the TCR CDR3. One entry per CDR3 protein results from TCRdb running MiXCR on the multiplex PCR reads. Of about 300,000 distinct CDR3 sequences detected, approximately 18% appear once; the ten largest clones hold roughly 39%. Specimen: blood. These receptors were collected from a middle-aged man with Graves' ophthalmopathy.

This clonotype was seen a handful of times. This chain connects TRBV7-6 to TRBJ2-7; D is unresolved. The CDR3 covers 14 residues. Germline lookup yields CDR1 SGHVS and CDR2 FNYEAQ. V lost 5 bases and J 7 bases, leaving 18 bases between the germline ends. The DNA for the CDR3 is TGTGCCAGCAGCCCCAGGTTAAGTACTGGGGAGCAGTACTTC. Translated: CASSPRLSTGEQYF. Supplemented by reference TRBV7-6 and TRBJ2-7, the full variable domain reads GAGVSQSPRYKVTKRGQDVALRCDPISGHVSLYWYRQALGQGPEFLTYFNYEAQQDKSGLPNDRFSAERPEGSISTLTIQRTEQRDSAMYRCASSPRLSTGEQYFGPGTRLTVT.

This clonotype was picked up a small number of times. This chain links TRBV6-5 with TRBJ1-2; D uncertain. This CDR3 has 15 residues. Per the germline V gene, CDR1 is MNHEY and CDR2 is SVGAGI. The V gene lost 2 bases and the J gene lost 0 bases, with 10 bases spanning the gap. CDR3: CASSYGHLTNYGYTF. In DNA, the CDR3 is TGTGCCAGCAGTTACGGGCATCTGACTAACTATGGCTACACCTTC.

The rearrangement links TRBV5-1 to TRBJ1-6; no definite D call. Germline V CDR1 and CDR2: SGHRS, YFSETQ. This CDR3 has 11 residues. The ends were cut back, 0 bases at V and 13 bases at J, with 5 bases in the middle. The CDR3 DNA reads TGCGCCAGCAGCTTGGAAGGTCCCCTCCACTTT. Residues: CASSLEGPLHF.

In this sample, this clonotype turned up many times. The V call is TRBV27, the J call TRBJ2-1, with 11 bases identical to TRBD2. V lost 7 bases, J lost 6 bases, and 20 bases stayed unmatched. CDR3 length equals 19 residues. CDR1 and CDR2 from the germline V gene are MNHEY and SMNVEV (reference sequence). In nucleotides, the CDR3 is TGTGCCAGCATCCCCCCGGGGCTAGCGGGAGGAATGCAGACCAATGAGCAGTTCTTC. Its protein product is CASIPPGLAGGMQTNEQFF.

This clonotype was counted at least ten times. This chain links TRBV20-1 with TRBJ1-1; 7 nucleotides line up with TRBD1. The V segment lost 4 bases and the J segment 3 bases; nucleotides outside the gene matches: 8. Looked up from germline, CDR1 is DFQATT and CDR2 is SNEGSKA (reference sequence). The CDR3 has 14 residues. The CDR3 bases are TGCAGTGCTATCCGAGCGACAGGGTACACTGAAGCTTTCTTT. Amino acids: CSAIRATGYTEAFF.

This clonotype came up a few times. This chain uses TRBV15 with TRBJ2-7; D may be TRBD1 (6 bases). Germline-derived CDR1 and CDR2 are LNHNV and YYDKDF (reference sequence). The CDR3 sequence is 13 residues long. V was cut by 5 bases and J by 4 bases, with 12 bases left in between. DNA for the CDR3: TGTGCCACCAGCCCCCAGGGGTCGTACGAGCAGTACTTC. Amino acids: CATSPQGSYEQYF.

This clonotype appeared many times. The V and J genes are TRBV19 and TRBJ1-3, with D uncertain. The V and J ends lost 6 bases and 0 bases respectively, with 6 bases between them. The CDR3 sequence is 13 residues long. Per the germline V gene, CDR1 is LNHDA and CDR2 is SQIVND (reference sequence). The CDR3 reads CASSESSGNTIYF. Written as DNA, the CDR3 is TGTGCCAGTAGCGAGAGCTCTGGAAACACCATATATTTT.

This clonotype has a handful of counts. V and J are TRBV28 and TRBJ1-2, with 7 bases identical to TRBD1. The germline V gene has CDR1 MDHEN and CDR2 SYDVKM. The J segment lost 7 bases and the V segment lost 5 bases, leaving 10 bases of the junction unmatched. The CDR3 covers 14 residues. This chain's CDR3 is CASSSGAGGSGYTF. The DNA of the CDR3 is TGTGCCAGCAGTAGCGGGGCAGGGGGTAGTGGCTACACCTTC.

This clonotype was found a few times. V usage is TRBV20-1 and J usage is TRBJ2-3, with D perhaps TRBD2 (7 bases). The CDR3 sequence is 14 residues long. Germline loops: CDR1 DFQATT, CDR2 SNEGSKA (reference sequence). Trimming cost V 0 bases and J 4 bases, with 11 bases left between them. DNA of the CDR3: TGCAGTGCTAGAGATGGCGGGGGCGCAGATACGCAGTATTTT. Translation: CSARDGGGADTQYF.

This clonotype was seen a handful of times. This chain connects TRBV6-1 to TRBJ1-5, with TRBD1 matching 7 bases. The CDR3 runs 14 residues. CDR1 and CDR2 from the germline V gene are MNHNS and SASEGT. Germline trimming cut 4 bases from V and 3 bases from J; bases unmatched to any gene: 3. DNA of the CDR3: TGTGCCAGCAGTGGGACAGGTAACAATCAGCCCCAGCATTTT. Translated: CASSGTGNNQPQHF.